This T cell receptor (beta chain) was observed in a study of shared clonotypes between healthy human individuals (dated by TCRdb to the early 2020s). With regard to the full study: Two women and a few men aged 18 to 49 years were included in the cohort. Per donor, three plates each were used for CD4 naive and CD4 memory, two for CD8 naive, and one for CD8 memory. To increase sequencing depth and limit assay-specific biases, TCR repertoire library preparation and sequencing were carried out by different laboratories using diverse techniques. Between about 0.94 and 10 billion PBMCs per donor were obtained by leukapheresis. To estimate repertoire size and how much clonotype sharing occurs between individuals, the study deeply sequenced the blood TCR repertoires of several healthy adults.

Healthy HIV-negative adults with no recently reported acute infections or vaccinations were included as donors. Every donor was a Caucasian adult living in Nashville, Tennessee, USA. CD4+ T cells were enriched through magnetic negative selection, after which naive cells were positively selected on CD45RA and the remaining negative fraction served as the memory subset. After blood collection by leukapheresis, PBMCs were isolated using Ficoll-Histopaque density gradient centrifugation and then cryopreserved in the vapor phase of liquid nitrogen. Purity and quantity of every magnetically sorted T cell population were checked by analytical flow cytometry. From each sorted fraction, genomic DNA was isolated and quantified by UV absorbance on a Nanodrop 2000c. The investigation overall reported the following: Estimated clonotype richness was generally larger for naive than for memory subsets. Even with the large sequencing depth, rarefaction of the sorted-subset datasets indicated that sequencing was incomplete. Because the study included a small number of donors, the genetic and exposure-history diversity represented was limited. Sampling was limited to blood, and TCR repertoires in tissue likely differ from TCR repertoires in blood. Sharing across several donors was observed for roughly 5% of naive CD4, over 3% of naive CD8, over 2% of memory CD4, and around 0.4% of memory CD8 clonotypes. Pairwise subsampling led to the expectation that sequencing depth would affect the degree of clonotype sharing among donors. Clonotypes shared by all four sorted-subset donors showed higher generation probabilities than non-shared clonotypes.

TCR CDR3 regions were amplified from genomic DNA by multiplex PCR using the deep immunoSEQ assay. Genomic DNA extracted from each cell subset was distributed evenly over all wells of several immunoSEQ 96-well plates, and each plate served as one replicate. Each replicate PCR for sorted subsets received around 210 ng genomic DNA, equal to tens of thousands of T cell genomes. Purified libraries were quantified with a Qubit 3.0 fluorometer, sized on a Bioanalyzer 2100, and re-quantified with the KAPA Library Quantification kit. Every immunoSEQ 96-well plate was sequenced on a dedicated single-read 150-cycle Illumina NextSeq 550 flow cell. The authors' pipeline ran thus. The immunoSEQ output contained only junctional sequences without quality scores, so filtering could not match that applied to full-length reads. To assign V/J genes and CDR3, sequences were annotated using PyIR, a Python wrapper for IgBLAST v1.9, with IMGT germline references. Reads were removed for weak V/J assignments (E-value above 1e-6), missing CDR3, stop codons, out-of-frame junctions, or ambiguous translated residues. V3J clonotypes were defined by identical inferred V gene, J gene, and CDR3 amino acid sequence. Percentage overlap between repertoires was calculated by dividing the number of shared unique clonotypes by the size of the smaller repertoire. Repertoire richness was assessed with RTK rarefaction, the Chao1 estimator, and Recon v2.1 estimates of unobserved clonotypes. Generation probabilities for all TCRbeta clonotypes obtained by the gDNA method from a handful of donors were computed using OLGA. The immuneACCESS repertoire file appears here via TCRdb, limited to in-frame rearrangements. These files lack a portion of the clones; in checked studies, under half of the deficit traces to unresolved V genes, and the cause of the others is not known. That table gives V, J and clone size, and the DNA gave D and trimming. The sample data list 500,000 or so clones, and around 96% of these were observed just once. The ten biggest clones cover about 0.068% of the sample.

Of note for this clone: Its cognate antigen has yet to be identified. Base quality data are lacking; no much larger clone is found one base away.

V loses 3 bases at its end and J loses 5 bases; junction bases beyond the gene matches: 4. Per the germline V gene, SGHDT is the CDR1 and YYEEEE is the CDR2. The CDR3, cysteine through phenylalanine, is 14 amino acids long. The kept DNA is CDR3 alone, 42 bases in frame from the first base. Sequenced sample: naive CD4+ T cells sorted from blood. In the paper's terms, the cell subset or site label means: CD45RA+ positively selected. The chain couples TRBV5-6 to TRBJ1-2; the central 10 bases match TRBD1. The sequence was obtained from a woman aged 25 to 39 in good health. The nucleotide sequence is given as TGTGCCAGCAGCTACCGGGACAGGGGATATGGCTACACCTTC. Its coded protein is CASSYRDRGYGYTF.